Sequencing of this T cell receptor (beta chain) was carried out in a study of blood T cells in healthy people across ages. A second roughly 6 to 12 cycle PCR used barcoded and J-beta primers. TCRdb redid the calling of the 5' RACE reads with MiXCR, one entry per CDR3 protein. The profile shows 1.5 million to 2 million distinct CDR3 sequences, 28% of them singletons. This clonotype was recorded at least ten times. Germline-derived CDR1 and CDR2 are ENHRY and SYGVKD. Germline trimming cut 11 bases from V and 3 bases from J; bases unmatched to any gene: 7. There are 14 residues in the CDR3. This rearrangement joins TRBV10-3 to TRBJ2-1; 10 bases are a match to TRBD2. This receptor was identified in a woman between 25 and 40 years old in good health. The sequencing sample was made of blood. CDR3: CAGGLAVFYNEQFF. As DNA, the CDR3 is TGTGCCGGTGGACTAGCGGTCTTCTACAATGAGCAGTTCTTC.